One and the same sample provided the 17 T cell receptor beta chains below, sequenced in a study of shared clonotypes between healthy human individuals. Sequenced by immunoSEQ multiplex PCR; TCRdb stores in-frame clones only, minus some. This table holds about a million clones, about 75% found once. The sequencing input was memory CD4+ T cells sorted from blood. Indicated subset: CD45RA-negative fraction. Receptors were obtained from a man between 18 and 29 years old in good health.

This rearrangement joins TRBV5-5 to TRBJ1-5, with TRBD1 as a possible D gene (6 bases). CDR1 is SGHKS and CDR2 is YYEKEE in the germline V gene (reference sequence). This CDR3 has 15 amino acids. The germline V and J ends were trimmed by 5 bases and 5 bases, with 17 bases remaining between them. CDR3 DNA: TGTGCCAGCAGTCGTCAGACAGGCGGGGATCAGCCCCAGCATTTT. Translating gives CASSRQTGGDQPQHF. The full variable domain, rest sourced from reference TRBV5-5 and TRBJ1-5, is DAGVTQSPTHLIKTRGQQVTLRCSPISGHKSVSWYQQVLGQGPQFIFQYYEKEERGRGNFPDRFSARQFPNYSSELNVNALLLGDSALYLCASSRQTGGDQPQHFGDGTRLSIL.

The chain uses TRBV11-2 and TRBJ1-6; weak D call: TRBD1 (5 bases). The V end lost 4 bases, the J end lost 10 bases, and 20 bases lay between the germline ends. The CDR3 is made up of 16 amino acids. Germline V gene sequence: CDR1 SGHAT, CDR2 FQNNGV. In DNA form, the CDR3 reads TGTGCCAGCAGCTCCGTAAAAGGGACTCCGGGATCACCCCTCCACTTT. Amino acid sequence: CASSSVKGTPGSPLHF.

V usage is TRBV5-6 and J usage is TRBJ2-7; D assignment may be TRBD1 or TRBD2 (5 bases each). The V gene lost 3 bases and the J gene lost 6 bases, with 22 bases spanning the gap. This CDR3 comprises 16 residues. Germline-derived CDR1 and CDR2 are SGHDT and YYEEEE. The CDR3 bases are TGTGCCAGCAGCTGGGGGAGTGGACGCAGCTCTTCCGAGCAGTACTTC. Its translation: CASSWGSGRSSSEQYF.

CDR3 sequence reads: CASSFNTNSPLHF. Here the CDR3 DNA reads TGTGCCAGCAGCTTTAACACCAATTCACCCCTCCACTTT. V and J are TRBV7-3 and TRBJ1-6; the D is unclear. V lost 3 bases and J lost 7, with 7 bases in between. The CDR3 contains 13 residues. CDR1 SGHTA and CDR2 FQGTGA come from the germline V gene.

The chain combines TRBV7-2 with TRBJ1-5, with D perhaps TRBD1 (5 bases). Trimming pared 1 base from V and 0 bases from J, leaving 7 bases between. The CDR3 runs to 15 residues. Germline V gives CDR1 SGHTA, CDR2 FQGNSA. CDR3 sequence: CASSLVGGSNQPQHF. CDR3 in DNA: TGTGCCAGCAGCTTAGTTGGGGGTAGCAATCAGCCCCAGCATTTT.

The V gene is TRBV5-4, the J gene TRBJ1-1, with TRBD1 identical over 10 bases. The V gene's germline CDR1 is SGHNT and CDR2 YYREEE (reference sequence). J lost 2 bases, V lost 4 bases, and 5 bases had no gene match. The CDR3 has 15 residues. The CDR3 bases are TGTGCCAGCAGCCGGGGACAGGGGAAAAACACTGAAGCTTTCTTT. Protein: CASSRGQGKNTEAFF. The full variable domain, completed using reference TRBV5-4 and TRBJ1-1, is ETGVTQSPTHLIKTRGQQVTLRCSSQSGHNTVSWYQQALGQGPQFIFQYYREEENGRGNFPPRFSGLQFPNYSSELNVNALELDDSALYLCASSRGQGKNTEAFFGQGTRLTVV.

V and J are TRBV6-1 and TRBJ1-4; D is ambiguous. The CDR3 consists of 14 residues. The germline CDR1 and CDR2 sequences are MNHNS and SASEGT. V was shortened by 10 bases and J by 0 bases, with 12 bases between the two germline ends. CDR3 protein: CATLAGATNEKLFF. As DNA, the CDR3 is TGTGCCACCTTGGCGGGAGCAACTAATGAAAAACTGTTTTTT.

The CDR3 sequence: CASSWGALSYNEQFF. In DNA form, the CDR3 reads TGTGCCAGCAGCTGGGGCGCACTCTCCTACAATGAGCAGTTCTTC. The V call is TRBV5-6, the J call TRBJ2-1; D might be TRBD1 (5 bases). The V gene lost 3 bases and the J gene lost 0 bases, with 10 bases spanning the gap. The germline V gene has CDR1 SGHDT and CDR2 YYEEEE. The CDR3 is 15 amino acids. Full variable domain (outside the CDR3, taken from reference TRBV5-6 and TRBJ2-1): DAGVTQSPTHLIKTRGQQVTLRCSPKSGHDTVSWYQQALGQGPQFIFQYYEEEERQRGNFPDRFSGHQFPNYSSELNVNALLLGDSALYLCASSWGALSYNEQFFGPGTRLTVL.

With regard to this clone: This sample includes further DNA sequences coding for the same CDR3. The chain joins TRBV18 to TRBJ1-5; 7 bases agree with TRBD1. Germline CDR1 reads KGHSH; CDR2 reads LQKENI. The CDR3 loop spans 16 amino acids. V lost 0 bases to trimming and J lost 3 bases; unmatched junction nucleotides: 5. This chain's CDR3 is CASSPPGQGDNQPQHF. The CDR3 nucleotides are TGTGCCAGCTCACCACCCGGGCAGGGGGACAATCAGCCCCAGCATTTT. The whole variable domain, filled in from reference TRBV18 and TRBJ1-5, reads NAGVMQNPRHLVRRRGQEARLRCSPMKGHSHVYWYRQLPEEGLKFMVYLQKENIIDESGMPKERFSAEFPKEGPSILRIQQVVRGDSAAYFCASSPPGQGDNQPQHFGDGTRLSIL.

The chain combines TRBV5-1 with TRBJ1-1; no firm D call. CDR1 and CDR2 (germline): SGHRS, YFSETQ. CDR3 length: 13 residues. V was cut by 0 bases and J by 2 bases, with 5 bases left in between. CDR3 sequence reads: CASSLGSNTEAFF. DNA for the CDR3: TGCGCCAGCAGCTTGGGCAGTAACACTGAAGCTTTCTTT.

The V gene is TRBV18, the J gene TRBJ2-3; D not resolved. The CDR3 extends over 16 amino acids. Germline CDR1 and CDR2: KGHSH and LQKENI. Trimming removed 5 bases at V and 0 bases at J, with 15 bases between. The CDR3 DNA sequence: TGTGCCAGCTCAACCCGGCGTAGCCTTAGCACAGATACGCAGTATTTT. It codes for CASSTRRSLSTDTQYF.

The V and J genes are TRBV4-3 and TRBJ2-2; TRBD1 aligns across 11 bases. V gave up 0 bases and J gave up 6 bases; unmatched junction bases: 3. CDR1 and CDR2 from the germline V gene are LGHNA and YSLEER. The CDR3 is 16 residues long. The CDR3 loop reads CASSQEGQGGSGELFF. The CDR3 region has the DNA TGCGCCAGCAGCCAAGAGGGACAGGGGGGGTCCGGGGAGCTGTTTTTT.

V gene TRBV9 combines with J gene TRBJ2-3; D is tentatively TRBD1 or TRBD2 (5 bases each). The V end lost 0 bases, the J end lost 6 bases, and 17 bases lay between the germline ends. CDR3 length equals 16 residues. Looked up from germline, CDR1 is SGDLS and CDR2 is YYNGEE. The CDR3 sequence: CASSVGAAAGADTQYF. CDR3 bases: TGTGCCAGCAGCGTAGGGGCGGCCGCCGGGGCCGATACGCAGTATTTT.

Only a few counts were recorded for this clone. V is TRBV30 and J is TRBJ1-2, with D tentatively TRBD1 (5 bases). The CDR3 length is 10 residues. The germline V gene has CDR1 GTSNPN and CDR2 SVGIG (reference sequence). V lost 6 bases, J lost 6 bases, and 8 bases lay in between. CDR3 loop: CACEGNGYTF. The CDR3 coding sequence is TGTGCCTGCGAGGGGAATGGCTACACCTTC.

The V call is TRBV4-1, the J call TRBJ1-5, with D maybe TRBD1 (6 bases). Germline CDR1 MGHRA, CDR2 YSYEKL. The CDR3 contains 15 residues. The V gene lost 3 bases and the J gene lost 4 bases, with 13 bases spanning the gap. The CDR3: CASSHTDRINQPQHF. The CDR3 DNA is TGCGCCAGCAGCCACACAGACAGGATAAATCAGCCCCAGCATTTT.

In nucleotides, the CDR3 is TGTGCCAGCAGCTTGCGTAGACTAGCGGGGTCCTGGAATGAGCAGTTCTTC. Encoded protein: CASSLRRLAGSWNEQFF. The chain couples TRBV5-4 to TRBJ2-1; TRBD2 matches at 11 bases. J lost 7 bases, V lost 1 base, and 10 bases had no gene match. CDR1 and CDR2 (germline): SGHNT, YYREEE (reference sequence). This CDR3 comprises 17 residues.

This clone is a singleton in its sample. The V gene is TRBV15, the J gene TRBJ2-1, with 9 bases identical to TRBD1. Germline V gene sequence: CDR1 LNHNV, CDR2 YYDKDF (reference sequence). V gave up 3 bases and J gave up 9 bases; unmatched junction bases: 9. The CDR3 sequence is 15 residues long. CDR3 amino acids: CATSRKRTGEGEQFF. As DNA, the CDR3 is TGTGCCACCAGCAGGAAACGGACAGGGGAAGGTGAGCAGTTCTTC.